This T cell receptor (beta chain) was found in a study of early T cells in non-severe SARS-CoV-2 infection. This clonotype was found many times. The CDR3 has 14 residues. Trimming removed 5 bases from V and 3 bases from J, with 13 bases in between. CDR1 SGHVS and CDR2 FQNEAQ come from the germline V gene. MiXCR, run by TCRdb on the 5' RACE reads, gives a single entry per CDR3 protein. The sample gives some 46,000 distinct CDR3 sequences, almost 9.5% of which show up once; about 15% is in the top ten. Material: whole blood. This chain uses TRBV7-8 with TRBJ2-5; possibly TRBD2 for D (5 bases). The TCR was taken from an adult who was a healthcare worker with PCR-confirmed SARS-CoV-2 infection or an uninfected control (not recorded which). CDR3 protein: CASSPESREETQYF. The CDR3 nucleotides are TGTGCCAGCAGCCCGGAATCGCGGGAAGAGACCCAGTACTTC.